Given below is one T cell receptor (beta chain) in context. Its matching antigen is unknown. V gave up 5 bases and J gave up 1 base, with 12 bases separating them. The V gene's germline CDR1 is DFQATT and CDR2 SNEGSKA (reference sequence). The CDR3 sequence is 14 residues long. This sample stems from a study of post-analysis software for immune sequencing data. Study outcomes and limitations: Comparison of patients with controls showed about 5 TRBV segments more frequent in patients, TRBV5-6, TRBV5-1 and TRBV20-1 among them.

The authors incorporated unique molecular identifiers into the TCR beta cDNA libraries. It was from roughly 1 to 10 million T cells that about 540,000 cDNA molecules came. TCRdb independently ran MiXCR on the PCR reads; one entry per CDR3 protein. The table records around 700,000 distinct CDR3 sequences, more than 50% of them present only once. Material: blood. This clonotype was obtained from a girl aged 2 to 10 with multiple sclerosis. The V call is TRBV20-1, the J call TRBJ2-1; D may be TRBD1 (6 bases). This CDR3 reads CSAATGQSYNEQFF. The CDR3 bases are TGCAGTGCTGCGACAGGTCAGTCCTACAATGAGCAGTTCTTC.